This is a list of T cell receptor beta chains from one sample in a study of cytomegalovirus exposure and HLA in healthy donors. Sequenced by immunoSEQ multiplex PCR; TCRdb stores in-frame clones only, minus some. In the table there are about 130,000 clones, over 70% of which are singletons. Sequences were obtained from PBMCs. These receptors came from a man aged 35 to 55 in good health and CMV-seropositive. Both conserved end residues are part of each CDR3. D genes are given only for firm matches. A row's size may be missing; if present it is once, few, many or a size class.

>.|TRBV18|.|TRBJ1-1
CASSPLTQGINTEAFF
TGTGCCAGCTCACCTCTCACACAGGGTATTAACACTGAAGCTTTCTTT
>.|TRBV11-2|.|TRBJ2-7
CASSRSPYEQYF
TGTGCCAGCAGCCGGTCACCCTACGAGCAGTACTTC
>TRBD1|TRBV5-8|.|TRBJ1-1
CASSRKTGGVRTEAFF
TGTGCCAGCAGCCGTAAGACAGGGGGCGTAAGGACTGAAGCTTTCTTT
>.|TRBV5-4|.|TRBJ1-1
CASSLSRGNTEAFF
TGTGCCAGCAGCTTGAGTCGGGGGAACACTGAAGCTTTCTTT
>TRBD1|TRBV6-5|once|TRBJ2-3
CASSSRQGPTDTQYF
TGTGCCAGCAGTAGCAGACAGGGACCCACAGATACGCAGTATTTT
>TRBD2|TRBV27|few|TRBJ2-1
CASSYAGLAGGNEQFF
TGTGCCAGCAGTTACGCGGGACTAGCGGGGGGCAATGAGCAGTTCTTC
>TRBD1|TRBV9|.|TRBJ2-7
CASSAQQGSFNEQYF
TGTGCCAGCAGCGCACAACAGGGGTCTTTCAACGAGCAGTACTTC
>TRBD1|TRBV19|once|TRBJ1-2
CASSPQGAYGYTF
TGTGCCAGTAGTCCCCAGGGGGCCTATGGCTACACCTTC
>TRBD1|TRBV6-5|once|TRBJ2-1
CASSYSDRGPYNEQFF
TGTGCCAGCAGTTACTCGGACAGGGGGCCCTACAATGAGCAGTTCTTC
>TRBD1|TRBV18|.|TRBJ1-5
CASSPLDRASNQPQHF
TGTGCCAGCTCCCCATTAGACAGGGCAAGCAATCAGCCCCAGCATTTT
>TRBD1|TRBV5-1|.|TRBJ1-4
CASSLAGGDEKLFF
TGCGCCAGCAGCTTAGCAGGGGGTGATGAAAAACTGTTTTTT
>.|TRBV5-1|.|TRBJ2-7
CASSLDSRGEQYF
TGCGCCAGCAGCTTGGATTCCCGCGGCGAGCAGTACTTC
>TRBD1|TRBV19|.|TRBJ1-1
CASSIGQGLSRGNTEAFF
TGTGCCAGTAGTATTGGACAGGGACTATCCAGAGGGAACACTGAAGCTTTCTTT
>.|TRBV7-9|.|TRBJ1-2
CASSSEGSGLNYGYTF
TGTGCCAGCAGCTCAGAGGGTAGCGGGCTTAACTATGGCTACACCTTC
>.|TRBV7-9|.|TRBJ1-4
CASSPGTTNNEKLFF
TGTGCCAGCAGCCCCGGGACAACTAATAATGAAAAACTGTTTTTT
>.|TRBV11-2|once|TRBJ1-6
CASSLERSPLHF
TGTGCCAGCAGCTTAGAGAGGTCACCCCTCCACTTT
>TRBD1|TRBV5-1|.|TRBJ1-3
CASSPWQGEAGNTIYF
TGCGCCAGCAGCCCCTGGCAGGGGGAGGCTGGAAACACCATATATTTT
>TRBD1|TRBV5-1|once|TRBJ1-6
CASMTGEGLSPLHF
TGCGCCAGCATGACAGGGGAGGGTTTGTCACCCCTCCACTTT
>.|TRBV7-8|.|TRBJ1-2
CASSLAPGQVNYGYTF
TGTGCCAGCAGCTTAGCCCCGGGACAAGTTAACTATGGCTACACCTTC
>.|TRBV19|.|TRBJ2-7
CASSIGIPTTSYEQYF
TGTGCCAGTAGTATAGGAATTCCCACTACGTCGTACGAGCAGTACTTC
>TRBD1|TRBV27|.|TRBJ2-1
CASSLAWDRAYNEQFF
TGTGCCAGCAGCCTAGCATGGGACAGGGCCTACAATGAGCAGTTCTTC
>.|TRBV5-4|.|TRBJ1-2
CASSLGPDYGYTF
TGTGCCAGCAGCTTGGGGCCCGACTATGGCTACACCTTC
>.|TRBV27|.|TRBJ2-5
CASSFRSPPYQETQYF
TGTGCCAGCAGTTTCAGGTCCCCCCCGTACCAAGAGACCCAGTACTTC
>.|TRBV15|.|TRBJ2-5
CATSPTLSGRETQYF
TGTGCCACCAGCCCGACATTGTCAGGTCGGGAGACCCAGTACTTC
>.|TRBV11-3|.|TRBJ1-1
CASSLEYGASEAFF
TGTGCCAGCAGCTTAGAGTATGGGGCCTCTGAAGCTTTCTTT
>.|TRBV7-9|once|TRBJ1-4
CASSHTQTFNEKLFF
TGTGCCAGCAGCCACACCCAGACATTTAATGAAAAACTGTTTTTT
>.|TRBV5-1|few|TRBJ2-7
CASSLASDSYEQYF
TGCGCCAGCAGCTTGGCGTCAGACTCCTACGAGCAGTACTTC
>TRBD1|TRBV29-1|.|TRBJ1-2
CSVDPGTGGLYTF
TGCAGCGTTGATCCCGGGACAGGGGGCCTCTACACCTTC
>TRBD2|TRBV30|.|TRBJ2-5
CAWSLGLVRETQYF
TGTGCCTGGAGTTTGGGACTAGTCCGGGAGACCCAGTACTTC
>TRBD1|TRBV27|.|TRBJ1-5
CASRTTGGSNQPQHF
TGTGCCAGCAGAACAACAGGGGGTAGCAATCAGCCCCAGCATTTT
>TRBD2|TRBV9|once|TRBJ2-2
CASSVLSGGGNTGELFF
TGTGCCAGCAGCGTACTTAGCGGGGGCGGTAACACCGGGGAGCTGTTTTTT
>TRBD1|TRBV5-4|few|TRBJ2-1
CASSLAGGNEQFF
TGTGCCAGCAGCTTGGCAGGGGGCAATGAGCAGTTCTTC
>TRBD1|TRBV5-1|.|TRBJ2-5
CASSLEGGRETQYF
TGCGCCAGCAGCTTGGAAGGGGGCAGGGAGACCCAGTACTTC
>.|TRBV19|.|TRBJ1-1
CASSGTRGTEAFF
TGTGCCAGTAGTGGCACCCGGGGGACCGAAGCTTTCTTT
>.|TRBV7-9|.|TRBJ1-5
CASSFGGNSNQPQHF
TGTGCCAGCAGCTTCGGCGGAAATAGCAATCAGCCCCAGCATTTT
>TRBD2|TRBV10-2|.|TRBJ2-2
CASRLAGGPANTGELFF
TGCGCCAGCAGGTTAGCGGGGGGCCCTGCGAACACCGGGGAGCTGTTTTTT
>TRBD2|TRBV2|.|TRBJ2-3
CASSLAGGRTDTQYF
TGTGCCAGCAGTCTAGCGGGGGGTCGCACAGATACGCAGTATTTT